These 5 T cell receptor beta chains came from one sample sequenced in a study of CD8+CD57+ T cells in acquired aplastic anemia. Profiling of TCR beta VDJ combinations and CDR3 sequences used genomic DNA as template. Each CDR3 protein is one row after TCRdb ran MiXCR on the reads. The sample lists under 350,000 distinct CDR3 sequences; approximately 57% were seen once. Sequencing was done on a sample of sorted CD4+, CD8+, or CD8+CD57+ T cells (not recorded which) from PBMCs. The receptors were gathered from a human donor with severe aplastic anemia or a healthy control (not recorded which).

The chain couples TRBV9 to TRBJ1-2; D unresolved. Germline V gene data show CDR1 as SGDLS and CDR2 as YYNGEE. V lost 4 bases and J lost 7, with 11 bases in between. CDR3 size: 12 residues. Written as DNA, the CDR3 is TGTGCCAGCAGCCTAGAAGTAGGTGGCTACACCTTC. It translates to CASSLEVGGYTF.

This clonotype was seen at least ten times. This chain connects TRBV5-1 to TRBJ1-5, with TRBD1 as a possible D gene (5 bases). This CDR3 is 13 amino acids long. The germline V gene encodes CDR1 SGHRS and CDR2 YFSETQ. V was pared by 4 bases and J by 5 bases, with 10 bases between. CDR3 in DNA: TGCGCCAGCAGCGCGGACACCCATCAGCCCCAGCATTTT. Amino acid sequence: CASSADTHQPQHF.

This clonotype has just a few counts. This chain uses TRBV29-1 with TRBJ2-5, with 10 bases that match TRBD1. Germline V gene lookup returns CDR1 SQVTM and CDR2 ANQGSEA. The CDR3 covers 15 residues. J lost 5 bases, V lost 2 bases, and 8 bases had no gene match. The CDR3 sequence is CSVEPDRGRAETQYF. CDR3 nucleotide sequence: TGCAGCGTTGAACCCGACAGGGGGCGCGCGGAGACCCAGTACTTC. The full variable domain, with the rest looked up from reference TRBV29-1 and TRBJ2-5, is SAVISQKPSRDICQRGTSLTIQCQVDSQVTMMFWYRQQPGQSLTLIATANQGSEATYESGFVIDKFPISRPNLTFSTLTVSNMSPEDSSIYLCSVEPDRGRAETQYFGPGTRLLVL.

CDR3 nucleotide sequence: TGTGCCTGGAACTACCGGGGCCCTGGAAACACCATATATTTT. Its protein is CAWNYRGPGNTIYF. The chain carries TRBV30 and TRBJ1-3, with a weak D call TRBD1 (5 bases). V lost 4 bases and J lost 2, with 12 bases in between. The CDR3 extends over 14 amino acids. Germline CDR1 and CDR2: GTSNPN and SVGIG (reference sequence).

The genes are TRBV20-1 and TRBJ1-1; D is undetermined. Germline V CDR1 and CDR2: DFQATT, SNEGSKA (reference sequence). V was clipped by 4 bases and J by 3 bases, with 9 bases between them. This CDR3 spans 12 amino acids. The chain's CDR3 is CSATLAYTEAFF. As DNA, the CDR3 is TGCAGTGCTACCCTGGCGTACACTGAAGCTTTCTTT.